What follows is one T cell receptor beta chain and its context. The clone's antigen remains unknown. The junction and the germline gene differ at one end; a read error may be behind it. The time point label, read with the paper, signifies: about 28 days (+/-7) after the second vaccine dose. Because spike-specific TCR depth and breadth did not differ between the two schedules, AZD1222 recipients who got a second dose at roughly 4 weeks were pooled with those who got a second dose at roughly 12 weeks. Vaccinee samples were obtained from the UK trials COV001 and COV002, which included a single-blind randomized controlled phase 2/3 trial of AZD1222 (ChAdOx1 nCoV-19) in healthy adults. Trial participant PBMC samples were collected at day 0 and day 28 after the second dose for TCRbeta chain sequencing. The CDR3 regions of human TCRbeta chains were subjected to immunosequencing. Per the source publication's procedure: Repertoire TCRs were checked for matches against a reference library of SARS-CoV-2-specific TCRs that had been generated using the MIRA antigen-specificity platform. Breadth was defined as the fraction of unique TCRs that were SARS-CoV-2-associated, and depth was defined as the fraction of total T cells that were SARS-CoV-2-associated. Using the MIRA data, each spike-specific TCR was assigned both to the spike region to which the TCR was reactive and to a CD4 or CD8 class. Log10-transformed breadth and depth values were compared by one-way ANOVA with Sidak's multiple comparisons tests. Imported from immuneACCESS, the table was reduced by TCRdb to in-frame sequences with V and J called. These copies leave out some clones; in studies compared against another copy, an unresolved V gene accounts for under half, and the cause of the remainder is not known. That table furnishes V, J and clone size, whereas the DNA furnished D and trimming. The sample table records around 140,000 clones; over 80% of these occur just once. About 3.8% of the sample belongs to the ten largest clones.

This sample was included in a study of T cell responses to AZD1222 COVID-19 vaccine (dated by TCRdb to about 2021). With respect to the entire study: TCR sequencing covered 233 trial participants: nearly 210 given two doses of AZD1222 and about 26 given two doses of MenACWY control vaccine. Trial participants were enrolled into age subgroups of 18-55, 56-69 and 70-plus years, which contained 148, 28 and 57 TCR-sequenced participants, respectively. What the work shows at the level of the full study, not this receptor alone: Most participants were white British and females outnumbered males, and the authors suggested that clonal diversity may have been underestimated. Vaccine-associated CD4 TCRs spanned the whole spike protein, with dominant responses in regions 160-218 and 743-854. No day 14 peak-response samples were available, so repertoires were characterized only after the peak T cell response. Spike-specific TCR breadth and depth rose significantly after two AZD1222 doses compared with day 0 and with MenACWY recipients. Epitopes outside the regions mutated in the B.1.351 and B.1.1.7 variants were reportedly recognized by nearly half of the unique spike-specific TCRs. Conclusions about previously exposed vaccinees are limited because only six or seven AZD1222 recipients were SARS-CoV-2 seropositive at baseline. The 56-69-year group was small, and its depth increase did not reach significance, likely because of low power.

According to the germline V gene, CDR1 reads SQVTM and CDR2 reads ANQGSEA. From the cysteine through the phenylalanine, the CDR3 covers 15 amino acids. Only the CDR3 region is kept as DNA, spanning 45 bases read in frame from base 1. Sequences were derived from peripheral blood, sampled 28 days after the second AZD1222 dose. The chain uses TRBV29-1 and TRBJ1-2, and TRBD1 may be the D gene, going by 6 matching bases. The clonotype comes from an adult who received the AZD1222 COVID-19 vaccine. The CDR3: CSVEGTPSRQYGYTF. The DNA reads TGCAGCGTCGAAGGGACACCGAGCAGGCAGTATGGCTACACCTTC.